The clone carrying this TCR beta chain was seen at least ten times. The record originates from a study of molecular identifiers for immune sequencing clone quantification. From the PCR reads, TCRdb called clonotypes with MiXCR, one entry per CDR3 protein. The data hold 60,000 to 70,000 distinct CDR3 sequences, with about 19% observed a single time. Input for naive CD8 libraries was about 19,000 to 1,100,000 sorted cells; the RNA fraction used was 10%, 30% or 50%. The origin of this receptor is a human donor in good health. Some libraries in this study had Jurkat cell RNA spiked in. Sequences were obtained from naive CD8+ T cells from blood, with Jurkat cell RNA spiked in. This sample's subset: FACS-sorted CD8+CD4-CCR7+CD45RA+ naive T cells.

The CDR3 nucleotides are TGCAGCGTTGAAGATCAGACTAGCCGACGAGCATACAATGAGCAGTTCTTC. It encodes CSVEDQTSRRAYNEQFF. The chain employs TRBV29-1 and TRBJ2-1; 7 bases line up with TRBD2. The germline gives CDR1 SQVTM, CDR2 ANQGSEA. Losses at the gene ends were 0 bases for V and 4 bases for J; bases not matched to a gene: 12. This CDR3 has 17 residues.